This T cell receptor beta chain was captured in a study of cytomegalovirus exposure and HLA in healthy donors. Overall study results and limits: TRBV6-2, TRBV6-3 and other indistinguishable V segments were excluded.

About this clone: The antigen remains unidentified.

The CDR3 is 15 residues long. V lost 5 bases to trimming and J lost 5 bases; unmatched junction nucleotides: 7. The germline V gene has CDR1 SGHTA and CDR2 FQGTGA. PCR involved 60 Vbeta and 13 Jbeta primers. Data came from immunoSEQ multiplex PCR; TCRdb stores just in-frame clones and leaves some out. The table lists 150,000 to 180,000 clones, about 85% of them singletons. This receptor was taken from a woman aged 18 to 35 in good health and CMV-seronegative. The sequencing sample was made of PBMCs. The chain couples TRBV7-3 to TRBJ2-2, with 8 bases aligning to TRBD2. The CDR3 DNA reads TGTGCCAGCAGCCCCCAGCGGGAGCAAACCGGGGAGCTGTTTTTT. It codes for CASSPQREQTGELFF.